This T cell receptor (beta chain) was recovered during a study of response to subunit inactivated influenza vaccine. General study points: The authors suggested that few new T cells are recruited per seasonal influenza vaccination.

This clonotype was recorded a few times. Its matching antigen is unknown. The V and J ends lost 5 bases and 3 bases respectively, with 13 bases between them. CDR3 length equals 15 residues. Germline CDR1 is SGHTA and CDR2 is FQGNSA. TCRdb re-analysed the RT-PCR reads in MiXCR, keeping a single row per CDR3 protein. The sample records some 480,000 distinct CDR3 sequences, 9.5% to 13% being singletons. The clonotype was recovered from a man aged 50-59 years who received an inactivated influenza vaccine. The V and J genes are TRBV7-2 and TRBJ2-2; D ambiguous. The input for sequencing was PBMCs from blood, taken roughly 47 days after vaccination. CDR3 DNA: TGTGCCAGCAGCCCCCTTATCGCCGACACCGGGGAGCTGTTTTTT. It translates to CASSPLIADTGELFF. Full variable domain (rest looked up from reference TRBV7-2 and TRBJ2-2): GAGVSQSPSNKVTEKGKDVELRCDPISGHTALYWYRQSLGQGLEFLIYFQGNSAPDKSGLPSDRFSAERTGGSVSTLTIQRTQQEDSAVYLCASSPLIADTGELFFGEGSRLTVL.